The 13 T cell receptor beta chains listed next were all sequenced from one sample in a study of T and B cells in COVID-19 patients. TRB rearrangements were amplified by multiplex PCR with BIOMED2 TRB-A/B primers. Using its own MiXCR run on the multiplex PCR reads, TCRdb lists one record per CDR3 protein. This table has more than 9,000 distinct CDR3 sequences, 25% to 30% appearing once. Each TRB amplification used roughly 230-550 ng of genomic DNA from blood. The sample taken for sequencing was blood. These receptors originate from a human donor who had recovered from COVID-19.

This sequence joins TRBV19 and TRBJ2-7, with TRBD2 identical over 12 bases. Germline CDR1 reads LNHDA; CDR2 reads SQIVND (reference sequence). V lost 4 bases, J lost 2 bases, and 9 bases stayed unmatched. This CDR3 spans 17 amino acids. This CDR3 is CASSTRPGTSGPYEQYF. For the CDR3, the DNA is TGTGCCAGTAGTACGCGTCCCGGGACTAGCGGGCCCTACGAGCAGTACTTC.

The J gene is TRBJ2-1, the V gene TRBV6-2 or TRBV6-3; 8 bases are a match to TRBD2. The length of the CDR3 is 19 residues. Trimming at V came to 0 bases and at J to 4 bases, leaving 14 bases not matched to a gene. Germline V gene data show CDR1 as MNHEY and CDR2 as SVGEGT. This CDR3 is CASSYSPGLGALLYNEQFF. The DNA for the CDR3 is TGTGCCAGCAGTTACTCCCCGGGACTAGGGGCCCTTCTGTACAATGAGCAGTTCTTC.

The CDR3 here is CASSQYSAFTDTQYF. The CDR3 DNA is TGTGCCAGCAGCCAATATAGCGCCTTCACAGATACGCAGTATTTT. The genes are TRBV2 and TRBJ2-3; a weak D match, TRBD2 (5 bases). The CDR3 is made up of 15 amino acids. The germline V gene encodes CDR1 SNHLY and CDR2 FYNNEI. Trimming left V 6 bases short and J 2 bases short, with 15 bases between.

By proportion, this clonotype is medium-sized (0.01 to 0.1%). V gene TRBV18 combines with J gene TRBJ2-5; D is perhaps TRBD1 (6 bases). Trimming shortened V by 6 bases and J by 2 bases, and 10 bases separated the two germline ends. From germline, CDR1 is KGHSH and CDR2 LQKENI. CDR3 length equals 13 residues. CDR3 bases: TGTGCCAGCTCTCCCGGACAGCAAGAGACCCAGTACTTC. It codes for CASSPGQQETQYF. The whole variable domain, filled in from reference TRBV18 and TRBJ2-5, reads NAGVMQNPRHLVRRRGQEARLRCSPMKGHSHVYWYRQLPEEGLKFMVYLQKENIIDESGMPKERFSAEFPKEGPSILRIQQVVRGDSAAYFCASSPGQQETQYFGPGTRLLVL.

This clonotype appeared a few times. The chain recombines TRBV18 with TRBJ1-2; 8 bases map to TRBD1. There are 12 residues in the CDR3. Germline CDR1 and CDR2: KGHSH and LQKENI. V lost 3 bases and J lost 7; bases outside the gene matches: 1. CDR3 residues: CASSPDRGGYTF. For the CDR3, the DNA is TGTGCCAGCTCACCCGACAGGGGTGGCTACACCTTC. The full variable domain, with the rest looked up from reference TRBV18 and TRBJ1-2, is NAGVMQNPRHLVRRRGQEARLRCSPMKGHSHVYWYRQLPEEGLKFMVYLQKENIIDESGMPKERFSAEFPKEGPSILRIQQVVRGDSAAYFCASSPDRGGYTFGSGTRLTVV.

V is TRBV13 and J is TRBJ2-7; 8 bases are shared with TRBD1. The V gene end was trimmed by 6 bases and the J gene end by 4 bases; junction bases not matched to a gene: 2. The CDR3 has 12 amino acids. Germline lookup yields CDR1 PRHDT and CDR2 FYEKMQ (reference sequence). The CDR3 sequence: CASRGTGYEQYF. The CDR3 region has the DNA TGTGCCAGCAGGGGGACAGGTTACGAGCAGTACTTC. Variable domain in full (rest from reference TRBV13 and TRBJ2-7): AAGVIQSPRHLIKEKRETATLKCYPIPRHDTVYWYQQGPGQDPQFLISFYEKMQSDKGSIPDRFSAQQFSDYHSELNMSSLELGDSALYFCASRGTGYEQYFGPGTRLTVT.

This chain connects TRBV12-3 or TRBV12-4 to TRBJ1-6; 10 bases line up with TRBD1. V lost 4 bases and J lost 8; bases outside the gene matches: 2. The CDR3 has 14 residues. The DNA for the CDR3 is TGTGCCAGCAGTTCGGGACAGGGGTATTCACCCCTCCACTTT. It translates to CASSSGQGYSPLHF.

J is TRBJ2-2 and V is TRBV7-6; D unclear. The V end was cut by 2 bases, the J end by 1 base, with 5 bases between. Germline V gene lookup returns CDR1 SGHVS and CDR2 FNYEAQ. The CDR3 has 14 amino acids. The CDR3 nucleotides read TGTGCCAGCAGCTTAAATCGGAACACCGGGGAGCTGTTTTTT. It yields the protein CASSLNRNTGELFF. The full variable domain, completed using reference TRBV7-6 and TRBJ2-2, is GAGVSQSPRYKVTKRGQDVALRCDPISGHVSLYWYRQALGQGPEFLTYFNYEAQQDKSGLPNDRFSAERPEGSISTLTIQRTEQRDSAMYRCASSLNRNTGELFFGEGSRLTVL.

By sample share, this clonotype is medium-sized (0.01 to 0.1%). V usage is TRBV29-1 and J usage is TRBJ2-2, with TRBD1 as a possible D gene (6 bases). V lost 0 bases to trimming and J lost 2 bases, with 10 bases between them. Germline lookup yields CDR1 SQVTM and CDR2 ANQGSEA. This CDR3 comprises 15 residues. The CDR3 loop reads CSVEEQGYNTGELFF. DNA of the CDR3: TGCAGCGTTGAAGAACAGGGCTACAACACCGGGGAGCTGTTTTTT.

A few counts support this clonotype. The CDR3 spells CSAPGQGAYEQYF. The DNA for the CDR3 is TGCAGTGCACCGGGACAGGGGGCCTACGAGCAGTACTTC. This rearrangement joins TRBV20-1 to TRBJ2-7; 11 nucleotides match TRBD1. V trimming: 6 bases; J trimming: 2 bases; junction bases outside the gene matches: 3. This CDR3 has 13 amino acids. CDR1 is DFQATT, CDR2 SNEGSKA, per germline (reference sequence).

Here the CDR3 reads CASSPDTSTDTQYF. The CDR3 bases are TGCGCCAGCAGCCCCGACACTAGCACAGATACGCAGTATTTT. The chain is built from TRBV5-1 and TRBJ2-3; no reliable D call. Germline CDR1 is SGHRS and CDR2 is YFSETQ. CDR3 length equals 14 residues. V gave up 4 bases and J gave up 0 bases, with 9 bases separating them.

The chain combines TRBV19 with TRBJ2-6, with 10 bases identical to TRBD1. CDR1 is LNHDA, CDR2 SQIVND, per germline (reference sequence). This CDR3 has 17 residues. V lost 3 bases and J lost 2; bases outside the gene matches: 4. This chain's CDR3 is CASSIGTGDPGANVLTF. CDR3 coding DNA: TGTGCCAGTAGTATTGGGACAGGGGACCCTGGGGCCAACGTCCTGACTTTC.

The sample holds a few counts of this clonotype. V is TRBV15 and J is TRBJ1-2, with 7 nucleotides matching TRBD1. There are 15 residues in the CDR3. The trim removed 2 bases at V and 6 bases at J, leaving 9 bases unmatched. Germline CDR1 LNHNV, CDR2 YYDKDF (reference sequence). DNA of the CDR3: TGTGCCACCAGCAGAAGTATCGGAGGGGGCGATGGCTACACCTTC. Encoded protein: CATSRSIGGGDGYTF.